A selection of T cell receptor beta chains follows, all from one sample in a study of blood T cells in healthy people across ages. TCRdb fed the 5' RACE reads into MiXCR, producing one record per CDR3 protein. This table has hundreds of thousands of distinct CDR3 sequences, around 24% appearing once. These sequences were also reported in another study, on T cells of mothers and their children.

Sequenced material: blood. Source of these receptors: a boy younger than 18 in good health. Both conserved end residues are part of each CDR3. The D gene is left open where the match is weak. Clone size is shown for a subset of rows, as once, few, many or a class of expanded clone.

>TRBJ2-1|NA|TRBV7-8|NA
TGTGCCAGCGAACCAAGGGTGACCTACAATGAGCAGTTCTTC
CASEPRVTYNEQFF
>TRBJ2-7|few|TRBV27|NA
TGTGCCAGCAGTTTATTAGAGGGGCTTTATTACGAGCAGTACTTC
CASSLLEGLYYEQYF
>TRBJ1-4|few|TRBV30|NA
TGTGCCTGGGGAGGGGATGCTAATGAAAAACTGTTTTTT
CAWGGDANEKLFF
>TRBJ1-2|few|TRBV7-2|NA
TGTGCCAGCAGCTCGGACGCCCCAGGGGGCTACACCTTC
CASSSDAPGGYTF
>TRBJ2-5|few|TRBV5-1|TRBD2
TGCGCCAGCAGCTTGGATCGACTAGCCCAAGAGACCCAGTACTTC
CASSLDRLAQETQYF
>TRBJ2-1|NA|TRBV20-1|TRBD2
TGCAGTGCTAGAGAGTTAGCGGGGGCCAGATACAATGAGCAGTTCTTC
CSARELAGARYNEQFF
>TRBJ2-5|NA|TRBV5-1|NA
TGCGCCAGCAGCTCCATTAGCGGTACACAAGAGACCCAGTACTTC
CASSSISGTQETQYF
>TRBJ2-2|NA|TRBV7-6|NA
TGTGCCAGCAGCCACACCGCGACAGGCGCGAACACCGGGGAGCTGTTTTTT
CASSHTATGANTGELFF
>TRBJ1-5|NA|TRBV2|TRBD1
TGTGCCAGCAGTCAACAGGGGGCCAGCAATCAGCCCCAGCATTTT
CASSQQGASNQPQHF
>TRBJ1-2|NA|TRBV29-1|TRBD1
TGCAGCGGGGGACAGGGAGACTATGGCTACACCTTC
CSGGQGDYGYTF
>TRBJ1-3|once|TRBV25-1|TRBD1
TGTGCCAGCAGTGAATTCGGGACAGGCTTCTCTGGAAACACCATATATTTT
CASSEFGTGFSGNTIYF
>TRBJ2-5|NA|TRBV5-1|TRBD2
TGCGCCAGCACCGCTAGCGGGGGAGATGGAGAGACCCAGTACTTC
CASTASGGDGETQYF
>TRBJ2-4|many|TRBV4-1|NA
TGCGCCAGCAGCCAAGTGGTAGCCAAAAACATTCAGTACTTC
CASSQVVAKNIQYF
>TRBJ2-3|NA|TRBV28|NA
TGTGCCAGCAGTTTTTCCGGGCAAAGCACAGATACGCAGTATTTT
CASSFSGQSTDTQYF
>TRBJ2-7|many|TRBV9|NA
TGTGCCAGCAGCGTGGACGCTCAAGAGCAGTACTTC
CASSVDAQEQYF
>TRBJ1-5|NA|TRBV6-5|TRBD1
TGTGCCAGCAGTTACGTACAGGGGGCTGGTCAGCCCCAGCATTTT
CASSYVQGAGQPQHF
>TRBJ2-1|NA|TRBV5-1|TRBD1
TGCGCCAGCAGGACCGAGACAGGGTACAATGAGCAGTTCTTC
CASRTETGYNEQFF
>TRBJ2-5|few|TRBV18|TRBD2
TGTGCCAGCTCACCAGAAGGAGGACTAGCGGGGGGGCAAGAGACCCAGTACTTC
CASSPEGGLAGGQETQYF
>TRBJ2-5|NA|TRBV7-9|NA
TGTGCCAGCAGCTTCGGGGCCTGGGGCGAGACCCAGTACTTC
CASSFGAWGETQYF
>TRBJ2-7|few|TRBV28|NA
TGTGCCAGCAGTGGGACTCCCACCTACGAGCAGTACTTC
CASSGTPTYEQYF
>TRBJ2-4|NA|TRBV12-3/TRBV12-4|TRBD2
TGTGCCAGCAGTCCTAGCGGGAGAGGTTTAGCCAAAAACATTCAGTACTTC
CASSPSGRGLAKNIQYF
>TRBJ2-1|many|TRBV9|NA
TGTGCCAGCAGCGCGATGCCGGGGATCTCCTACAATGAGCAGTTCTTC
CASSAMPGISYNEQFF
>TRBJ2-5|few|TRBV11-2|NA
TGTGCCAGCAGCTTAGGACAGAACCTTCAAGAGACCCAGCACTTC
CASSLGQNLQETQHF
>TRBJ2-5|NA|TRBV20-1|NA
TGCAGTGCTAAGACAGGCGTCCAAGAGACCCAGTACTTC
CSAKTGVQETQYF
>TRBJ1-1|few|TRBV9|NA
TGTGCCAGCAGCATCGGGGGGGGAAACACTGAAGCTTTCTTT
CASSIGGGNTEAFF
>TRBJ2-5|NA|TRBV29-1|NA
TGCAGCGTTTCGAGGACAGTGACCTCTCAAGAGACCCAGTACTTC
CSVSRTVTSQETQYF
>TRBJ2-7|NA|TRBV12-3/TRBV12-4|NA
TGTGCCAGCAGGCCCCCAGGGGCCGAGCAGTACTTC
CASRPPGAEQYF
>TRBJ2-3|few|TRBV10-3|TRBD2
TGTGCCACCCTAGCGGGACCCACAGATACGCAGTATTTT
CATLAGPTDTQYF
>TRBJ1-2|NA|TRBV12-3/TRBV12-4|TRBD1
TGTGCCAGCAGTTCCCTTGACAGGGGAGGTGGCTACACCTTC
CASSSLDRGGGYTF
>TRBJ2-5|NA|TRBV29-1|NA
TGCAGCTTTGGGACCGGGACACTAGAGGAGACCCAGTACTTC
CSFGTGTLEETQYF
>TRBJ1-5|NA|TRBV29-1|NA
TGCAGCGTCCAAGAGGGGCTCGGTCAGCCCCAGCATTTT
CSVQEGLGQPQHF
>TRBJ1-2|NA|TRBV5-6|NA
TGTGCCAGCCTCCAGGGGCAAACCTATGGCTACACCTTC
CASLQGQTYGYTF
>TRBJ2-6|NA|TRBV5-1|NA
TGCGCCACCGGAGTTGGGGCCAACGTCCTGACTTTC
CATGVGANVLTF
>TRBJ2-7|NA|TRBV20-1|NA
TGCAGTGCTCTTCGGACGTCCGCCTACGAGCAGTACTTC
CSALRTSAYEQYF
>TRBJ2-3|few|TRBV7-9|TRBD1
TGTGCCAGCAGCTTGGGGACAGGGGGCAAATATTTT
CASSLGTGGKYF
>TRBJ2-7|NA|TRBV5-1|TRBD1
TGCGCCAGCAACCGACAGGGGGCCTTTTACGAGCAGTACTTC
CASNRQGAFYEQYF
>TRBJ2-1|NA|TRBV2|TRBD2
TGTGCCAGCAGTGAAAAAGGTACTAGCGGGGGATTCTCCTACAATGAGCAGTTCTTC
CASSEKGTSGGFSYNEQFF
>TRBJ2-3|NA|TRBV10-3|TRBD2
TGTGCCATCTCTAGCGGGAGAACAGATACGCGGTATTTT
CAISSGRTDTRYF
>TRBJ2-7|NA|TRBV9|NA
TGTGCCAGCAGCGTAGCAGGTATAGACGAGCAGTACTTC
CASSVAGIDEQYF
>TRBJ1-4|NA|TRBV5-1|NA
TGCGCCAGCAGCCCGGGAGGGACCCATAATGAAAAAATGTTTTTT
CASSPGGTHNEKMFF
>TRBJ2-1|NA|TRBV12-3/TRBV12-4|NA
TGTGCCAGCAATTTCGGAGGGTTGGAGCAGTTCTTC
CASNFGGLEQFF
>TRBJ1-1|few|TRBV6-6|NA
TGTGCCAGCAGCCCATCTCCGGGGGGAAGGAACACTGAAGCTTTCTTT
CASSPSPGGRNTEAFF
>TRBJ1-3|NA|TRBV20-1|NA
TGCAGTGCCCCTGACAGATACTCTGGAAACACCATATATTTT
CSAPDRYSGNTIYF
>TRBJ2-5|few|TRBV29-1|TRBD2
TGCAGCGTTGATGGACTAGCGGTTGGAGAGACCCAGTACTTC
CSVDGLAVGETQYF
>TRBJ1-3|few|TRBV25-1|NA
TGTGCCAGCAGTCCCCGGACATCGAGTAACACCATATATTTT
CASSPRTSSNTIYF
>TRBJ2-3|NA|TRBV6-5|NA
TGTGCCAGCAGTTACCTTCCAGGAAGGGGGTCTACAGATACGCAGTATTTT
CASSYLPGRGSTDTQYF
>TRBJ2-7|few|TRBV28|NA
TGTGCCAGCAGTTTAACTGGGAACGCCTACGAGCAGTACTTC
CASSLTGNAYEQYF
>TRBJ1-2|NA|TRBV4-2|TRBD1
TGTGCCAGCAGCCAATCCCCTGGGACAGTGACGAGGATTAGTAATGGCTACACCTTC
CASSQSPGTVTRISNGYTF